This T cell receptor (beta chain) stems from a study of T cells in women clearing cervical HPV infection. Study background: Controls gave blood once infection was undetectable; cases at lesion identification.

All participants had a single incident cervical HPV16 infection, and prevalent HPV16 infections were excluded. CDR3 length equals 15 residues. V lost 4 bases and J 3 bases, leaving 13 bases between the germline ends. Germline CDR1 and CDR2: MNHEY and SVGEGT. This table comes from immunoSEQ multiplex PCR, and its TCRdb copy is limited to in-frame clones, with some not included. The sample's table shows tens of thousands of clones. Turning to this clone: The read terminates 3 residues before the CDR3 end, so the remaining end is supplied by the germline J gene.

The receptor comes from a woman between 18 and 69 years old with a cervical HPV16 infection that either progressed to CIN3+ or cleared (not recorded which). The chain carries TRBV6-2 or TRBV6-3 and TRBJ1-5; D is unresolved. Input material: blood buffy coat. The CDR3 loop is CASSSPRLPNQPQHF. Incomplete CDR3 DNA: TGTGCCAGCAGTTCCCCAAGACTACCCAATCAGCCC.